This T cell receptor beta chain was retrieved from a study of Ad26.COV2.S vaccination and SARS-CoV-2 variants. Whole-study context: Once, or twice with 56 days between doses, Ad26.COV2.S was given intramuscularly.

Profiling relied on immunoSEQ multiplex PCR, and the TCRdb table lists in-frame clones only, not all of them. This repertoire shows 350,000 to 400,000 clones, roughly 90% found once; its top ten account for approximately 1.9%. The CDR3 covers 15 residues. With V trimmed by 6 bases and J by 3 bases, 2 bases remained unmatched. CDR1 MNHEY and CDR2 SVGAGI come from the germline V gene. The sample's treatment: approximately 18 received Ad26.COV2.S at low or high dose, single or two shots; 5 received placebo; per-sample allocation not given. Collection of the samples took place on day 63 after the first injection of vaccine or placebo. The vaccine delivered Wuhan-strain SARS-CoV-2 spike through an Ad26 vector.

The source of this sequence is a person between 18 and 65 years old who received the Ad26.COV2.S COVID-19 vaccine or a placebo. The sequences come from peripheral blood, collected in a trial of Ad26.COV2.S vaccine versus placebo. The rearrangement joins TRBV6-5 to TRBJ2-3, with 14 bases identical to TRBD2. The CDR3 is CASRTSGRGTDTQYF. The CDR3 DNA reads TGTGCCAGCAGGACTAGCGGGAGGGGGACAGATACGCAGTATTTT.